Described below is a single T cell receptor (beta chain) sequence and its context. The antigen remains unidentified. The sample belongs to a study of T cell repertoires in cytomegalovirus infection. Study context: In the study, CMV epitopes included recently identified HLA-C-restricted and well-studied HLA-B-restricted ones. Matching HLA type, along with CMV infection, was indicated by public TCR beta signatures.

General study findings and limits: Cumulative public TCR beta family frequency identified CMV carriers with the relevant HLA. In two of eight donors, the top clonotype was HLA-C-restricted CMV-specific.

TCRdb used MiXCR to reprocess the reads, holding one entry per CDR3 protein. The table lists hundreds of thousands of distinct CDR3 sequences, 33% of them singletons. Sequencing used cultured PBMCs, obtained from culture after CMV antigen stimulation. The clonotype comes from a human donor in good health (CMV status not recorded). Some clones in this sample may be carry-over from other donors' samples.

CDR3 in DNA: TGCGCCAGCAGCCAAGATCTGGGACAGGGATCCTACGAGCAGTACTTC. Protein sequence: CASSQDLGQGSYEQYF. The J gene is TRBJ2-7, the V gene TRBV4-1, with TRBD1 matching 9 bases. Germline CDR1 is MGHRA and CDR2 is YSYEKL. This CDR3 is built from 16 residues. Trimming removed 0 bases from V and 1 base from J; junction bases left unmatched: 4.